The rows below give T cell receptor beta chains drawn from one sample of a study of shared clonotypes between healthy human individuals. Assay used: immunoSEQ multiplex PCR; TCRdb lists only in-frame clones, some missing. The sample lists about 2.3 million clones, around 90% seen once, with 0.37% in the top ten. The specimen was naive CD4+ T cells from PBMCs. These receptors were obtained from a man between 18 and 35 years old in good health. Some clones in this sample may be carry-over from other donors' samples. Each CDR3 is given with its conserved first and last residue. A D gene is named only where the DNA matches it firmly. Expanded clones get a size class; other rows say once, few or many, or leave the size out.

CASSPVGGQEGTQYF	TGTGCCAGCAGCCCGGTAGGAGGGCAAGAGGGGACCCAGTACTTC	NA	TRBV6-6	TRBJ2-5	NA
CASTRAGGQGAAGELFF	TGTGCCAGCACCCGAGCCGGTGGACAGGGGGCGGCCGGGGAGCTGTTTTTT	NA	TRBV28	TRBJ2-2	TRBD1
CASSPLDSLMNTEAFF	TGCGCCAGCAGCCCCCTCGACAGCCTTATGAACACTGAAGCTTTCTTT	once	TRBV5-1	TRBJ1-1	NA
CASARGASGTYNEQFF	TGTGCCAGCGCCAGGGGGGCGTCTGGAACCTACAATGAGCAGTTCTTC	NA	TRBV27	TRBJ2-1	NA
CASSVHRSWSGDTQYF	TGTGCCAGCAGTGTCCACAGATCTTGGTCGGGAGATACGCAGTATTTT	NA	TRBV25-1	TRBJ2-3	NA
CAISDPRGGYQPQHF	TGTGCCATCAGTGATCCCCGTGGAGGGTACCAGCCCCAGCATTTT	few	TRBV10-3	TRBJ1-5	NA
CASFMRDSQETQYF	TGCGCCAGTTTCATGAGGGACAGTCAAGAGACCCAGTACTTC	once	TRBV5-1	TRBJ2-5	TRBD1
CASSFQREPYYNEQFF	TGTGCCAGCAGCTTTCAGCGGGAGCCCTACTACAATGAGCAGTTCTTC	NA	TRBV7-9	TRBJ2-1	TRBD2
CSARDSQNQPQHF	TGCAGCGCCCGGGACAGCCAGAATCAGCCCCAGCATTTT	NA	TRBV29-1	TRBJ1-5	TRBD1
CASSLVAYPGEQFF	TGTGCCAGCAGCTTGGTCGCCTATCCGGGTGAGCAGTTCTTC	NA	TRBV5-5	TRBJ2-1	NA
CASSPPGETQYF	TGTGCCAGCTCACCACCGGGAGAGACCCAGTACTTC	few	TRBV18	TRBJ2-5	NA
CASSLGLAGTGVREQYF	TGCGCCAGCAGCCTGGGACTAGCGGGGACCGGAGTGCGGGAGCAGTACTTC	NA	TRBV5-1	TRBJ2-7	TRBD2
CASSHGPPSSGANVLTF	TGCGCCAGCAGCCATGGTCCACCCAGCTCTGGGGCCAACGTCCTGACTTTC	NA	TRBV5-1	TRBJ2-6	NA
CASSTTTTQYF	TGTGCCAGCAGCACAACGACTACGCAGTATTTT	NA	TRBV5-4	TRBJ2-3	NA
CASSLLGMNTEAFF	TGTGCCAGCAGCTTGTTGGGGATGAACACTGAAGCTTTCTTT	NA	TRBV5-4	TRBJ1-1	NA
CASSFGQGYQPQHF	TGTGCCAGTAGTTTTGGACAGGGCTATCAGCCCCAGCATTTT	few	TRBV19	TRBJ1-5	TRBD1
CASSVVSGGGTDTQYF	TGTGCCAGCAGCGTAGTGTCGGGAGGAGGCACAGATACGCAGTATTTT	NA	TRBV9	TRBJ2-3	TRBD2
CASSSRDSLGTGELFF	TGCGCCAGCAGCTCCCGGGACTCTCTTGGGACCGGGGAGCTGTTTTTT	NA	TRBV5-1	TRBJ2-2	NA
CASSLGGPPDTQYF	TGTGCCAGCAGCTTGGGAGGGCCCCCAGATACGCAGTATTTT	NA	TRBV28	TRBJ2-3	TRBD2
CASSWASTDTQYF	TGTGCCAGCAGTTGGGCCAGCACAGATACGCAGTATTTT	NA	TRBV28	TRBJ2-3	NA
CASTQVGTVDREQYF	TGTGCCAGCACCCAAGTGGGGACAGTGGACAGAGAGCAGTACTTC	NA	TRBV6-6	TRBJ2-7	TRBD1
CASSLESGAYEQYF	TGTGCCAGCAGCTTAGAGTCGGGCGCCTACGAGCAGTACTTC	NA	TRBV11-3	TRBJ2-7	NA
CSARRQEEQYF	TGCAGTGCTAGGAGACAGGAGGAGCAGTACTTC	NA	TRBV20-1	TRBJ2-7	NA
CASSRSFYGYTF	TGTGCCAGCAGTCGATCCTTCTATGGCTACACCTTC	few	TRBV28	TRBJ1-2	NA
CAWSVRSGANVLTF	TGTGCCTGGAGTGTTCGCTCTGGGGCCAACGTCCTGACTTTC	NA	TRBV30	TRBJ2-6	NA
CASSFSRGRLSGYTF	TGTGCCAGCAGTTTCTCCCGTGGGCGGCTCAGTGGCTACACCTTC	NA	TRBV28	TRBJ1-2	NA
CASSLGGIGELFF	TGTGCCAGCAGCCTCGGGGGGATCGGGGAGCTGTTTTTT	NA	TRBV4-2	TRBJ2-2	TRBD2
CASSAPGRPYEQYF	TGTGCCAGCAGCGCCCCAGGGCGTCCCTACGAGCAGTACTTC	NA	TRBV7-2	TRBJ2-7	NA
CASSLDRAGANVLTF	TGTGCCAGCAGCTTGGACAGGGCCGGGGCCAACGTCCTGACTTTC	NA	TRBV5-4	TRBJ2-6	NA
CASSVMGQGDRGYTF	TGCGCCAGCAGCGTTATGGGACAGGGGGACCGAGGCTACACCTTC	NA	TRBV5-1	TRBJ1-2	TRBD1
CSVLTGGTAETQYF	TGCAGCGTCCTTACCGGGGGTACGGCAGAGACCCAGTACTTC	NA	TRBV29-1	TRBJ2-5	NA
CASRQEQGFHGYTF	TGTGCCAGCAGGCAAGAACAGGGGTTTCATGGCTACACCTTC	NA	TRBV21-1	TRBJ1-2	NA
CASSDSGTYGYTF	TGTGCCAGCAGCGATTCGGGGACCTATGGCTACACCTTC	NA	TRBV7-9	TRBJ1-2	NA